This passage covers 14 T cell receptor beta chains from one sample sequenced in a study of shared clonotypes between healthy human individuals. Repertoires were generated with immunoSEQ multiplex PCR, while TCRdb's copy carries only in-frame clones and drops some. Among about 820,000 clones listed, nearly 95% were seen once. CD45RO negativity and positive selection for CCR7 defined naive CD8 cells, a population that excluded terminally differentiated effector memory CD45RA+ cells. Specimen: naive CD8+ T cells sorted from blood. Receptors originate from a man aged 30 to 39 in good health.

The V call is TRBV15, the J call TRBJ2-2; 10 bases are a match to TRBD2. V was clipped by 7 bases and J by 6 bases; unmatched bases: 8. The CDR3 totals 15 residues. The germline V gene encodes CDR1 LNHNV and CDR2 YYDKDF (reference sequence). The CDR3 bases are TGTGCCACCAACCTTCTAGCGGGAGCGCCCGGGGAGCTGTTTTTT. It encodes CATNLLAGAPGELFF.

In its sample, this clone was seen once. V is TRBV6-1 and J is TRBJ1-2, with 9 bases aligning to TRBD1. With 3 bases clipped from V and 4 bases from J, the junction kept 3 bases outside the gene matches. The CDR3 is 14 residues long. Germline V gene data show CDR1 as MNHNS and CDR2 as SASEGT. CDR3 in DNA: TGTGCCAGCAGTGAGGAGACAGGGGGCTATGGCTACACCTTC. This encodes CASSEETGGYGYTF.

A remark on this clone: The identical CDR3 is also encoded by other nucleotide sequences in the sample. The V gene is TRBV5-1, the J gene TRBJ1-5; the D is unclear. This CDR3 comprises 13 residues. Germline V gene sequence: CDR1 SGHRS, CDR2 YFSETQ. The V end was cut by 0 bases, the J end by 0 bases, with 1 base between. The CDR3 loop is CASSLGSNQPQHF. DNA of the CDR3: TGCGCCAGCAGCTTGGGTAGCAATCAGCCCCAGCATTTT.

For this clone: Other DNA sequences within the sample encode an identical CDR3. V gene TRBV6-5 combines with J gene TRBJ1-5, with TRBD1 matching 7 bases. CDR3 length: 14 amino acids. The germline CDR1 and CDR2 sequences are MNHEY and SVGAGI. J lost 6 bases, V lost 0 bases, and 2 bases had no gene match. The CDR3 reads CASSYSTGFQPQHF. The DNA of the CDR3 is TGTGCCAGCAGTTACTCGACAGGGTTTCAGCCCCAGCATTTT.

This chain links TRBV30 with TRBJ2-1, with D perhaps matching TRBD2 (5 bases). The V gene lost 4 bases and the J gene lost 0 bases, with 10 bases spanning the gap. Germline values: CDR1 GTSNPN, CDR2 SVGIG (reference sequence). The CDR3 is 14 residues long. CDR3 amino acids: CAWNTGSSYNEQFF. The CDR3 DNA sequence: TGTGCCTGGAATACGGGGAGCTCCTACAATGAGCAGTTCTTC.

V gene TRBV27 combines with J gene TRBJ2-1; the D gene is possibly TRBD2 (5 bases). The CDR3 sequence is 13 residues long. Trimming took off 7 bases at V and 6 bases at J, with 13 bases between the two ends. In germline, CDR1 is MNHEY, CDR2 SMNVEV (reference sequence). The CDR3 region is CASTPGFPNEQFF. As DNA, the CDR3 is TGTGCCAGCACGCCGGGGTTCCCCAATGAGCAGTTCTTC.

CDR3 amino acids: CSVEGEETQYF. The DNA of the CDR3 is TGCAGCGTTGAGGGTGAGGAGACCCAGTACTTC. The V gene is TRBV29-1, the J gene TRBJ2-5; D ambiguous. Germline CDR1 SQVTM, CDR2 ANQGSEA. The CDR3 length is 11 residues. V shed 3 bases and J shed 5 bases, with 7 bases lying between them. Full variable domain (missing parts from reference TRBV29-1 and TRBJ2-5): SAVISQKPSRDICQRGTSLTIQCQVDSQVTMMFWYRQQPGQSLTLIATANQGSEATYESGFVIDKFPISRPNLTFSTLTVSNMSPEDSSIYLCSVEGEETQYFGPGTRLLVL.

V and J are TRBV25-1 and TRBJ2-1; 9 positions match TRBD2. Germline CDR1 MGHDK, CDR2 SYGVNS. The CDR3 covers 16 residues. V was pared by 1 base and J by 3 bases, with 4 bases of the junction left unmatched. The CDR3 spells CASSESSGTDYNEQFF. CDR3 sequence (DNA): TGTGCCAGCAGTGAATCTAGCGGGACCGACTACAATGAGCAGTTCTTC.

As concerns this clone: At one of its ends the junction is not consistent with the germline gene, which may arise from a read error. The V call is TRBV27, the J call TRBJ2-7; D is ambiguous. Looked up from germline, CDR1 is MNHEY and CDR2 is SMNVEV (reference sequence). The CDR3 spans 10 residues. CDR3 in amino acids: CARPRPEKYF. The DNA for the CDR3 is TGTGCCAGACCGCGTCCCGAGAAGTACTTC.

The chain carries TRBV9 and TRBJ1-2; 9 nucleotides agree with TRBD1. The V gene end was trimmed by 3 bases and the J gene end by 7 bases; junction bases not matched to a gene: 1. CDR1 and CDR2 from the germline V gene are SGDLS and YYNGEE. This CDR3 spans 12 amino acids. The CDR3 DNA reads TGTGCCAGCAGCGGGACAGGGGCTGGCTACACCTTC. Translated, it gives CASSGTGAGYTF.

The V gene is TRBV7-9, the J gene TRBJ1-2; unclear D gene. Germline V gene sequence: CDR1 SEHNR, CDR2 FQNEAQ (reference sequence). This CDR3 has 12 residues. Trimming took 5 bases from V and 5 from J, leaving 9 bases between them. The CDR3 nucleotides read TGTGCCAGCAGCCCTGAAGTGTATGGCTACACCTTC. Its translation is CASSPEVYGYTF.

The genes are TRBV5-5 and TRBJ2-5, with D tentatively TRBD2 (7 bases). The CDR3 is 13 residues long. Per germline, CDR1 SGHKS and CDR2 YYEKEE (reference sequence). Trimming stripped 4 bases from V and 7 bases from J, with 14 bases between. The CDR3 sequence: CASSPGLGGTQYF. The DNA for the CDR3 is TGTGCCAGCAGCCCCGGACTAGGGGGGACCCAGTACTTC.

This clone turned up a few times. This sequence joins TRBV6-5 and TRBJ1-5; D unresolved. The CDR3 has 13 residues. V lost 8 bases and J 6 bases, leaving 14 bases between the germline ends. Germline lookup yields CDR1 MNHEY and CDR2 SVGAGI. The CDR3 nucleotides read TGTGCCAGCTGTATGGGGTGGGGTCAGCCCCAGCATTTT. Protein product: CASCMGWGQPQHF.

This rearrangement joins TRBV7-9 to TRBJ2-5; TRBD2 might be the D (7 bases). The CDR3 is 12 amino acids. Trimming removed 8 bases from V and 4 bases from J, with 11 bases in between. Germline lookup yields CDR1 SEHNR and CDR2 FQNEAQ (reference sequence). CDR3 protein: CASAGARETQYF. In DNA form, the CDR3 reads TGTGCCAGCGCGGGGGCGAGAGAGACCCAGTACTTC.